What follows is one T cell receptor (beta chain) and its context. Losses at the gene ends were 1 base for V and 5 bases for J; bases not matched to a gene: 7. This CDR3 is 15 amino acids long. Germline CDR1 and CDR2: SGHAT and FQNNGV. As processed by the authors: By means of reference gene primer amplification, nucleated cell counts were estimated. Sequenced by immunoSEQ multiplex PCR; TCRdb stores in-frame clones only, minus some. V and J calls plus clone size are reproduced from that table; the DNA served to infer D and trimming. In the table there are about 250,000 clones, around 89% of which are singletons. This specimen comes from a study of blood T cell repertoires in COVID-19. Study background: Samples of COVID-19 (acute and convalescent) were obtained from the United States, Italy and Spain. Sample material is recorded as cDNA or gDNA derived from T cells, B-cell-depleted T cells, or PBMCs.

A Seattle source enrolled patients during active infection and followed them longitudinally. This chain connects TRBV11-2 to TRBJ1-1; 7 nucleotides agree with TRBD1. This clonotype was obtained from a woman between 25 and 40 years old with COVID-19, enrolled during active disease. Sequenced material: peripheral blood. CDR3 residues: CASSLVRGLRTEAFF. For the CDR3, the DNA is TGTGCCAGCAGCTTAGTGAGGGGGCTAAGGACTGAAGCTTTCTTT.